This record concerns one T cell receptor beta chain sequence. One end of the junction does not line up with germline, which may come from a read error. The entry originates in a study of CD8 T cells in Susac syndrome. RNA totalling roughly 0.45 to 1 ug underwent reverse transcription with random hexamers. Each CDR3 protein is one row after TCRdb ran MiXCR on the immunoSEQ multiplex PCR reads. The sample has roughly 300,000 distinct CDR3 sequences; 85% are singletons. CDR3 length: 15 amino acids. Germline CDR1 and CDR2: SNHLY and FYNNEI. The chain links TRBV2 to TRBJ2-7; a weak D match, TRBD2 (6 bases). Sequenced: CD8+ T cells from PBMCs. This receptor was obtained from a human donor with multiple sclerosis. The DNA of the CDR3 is TGTGCCAGCAATGAAACAGCGGGTACAATCTACGAGCAGTACTTC. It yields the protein CASNETAGTIYEQYF.